This TCR beta chain was identified in a study of T cells in Graves' hyperthyroidism and ophthalmopathy (dated by TCRdb to the late 2010s). Describing the broader study: TCR V-J signatures able to tell the groups apart were searched for in a discovery cohort of about a hundred patients, of whom under 45 had Graves' ophthalmopathy and 57 had stable Graves' hyperthyroidism. The study also compared thyroid tissue and blood T-cell repertoires from several Graves' hyperthyroidism patients. For training and testing, the approximately 92 patients in the discovery cohort were randomly divided in a 7:3 ratio. After sampling, hyperthyroidism patients received methimazole starting at 30 mg daily, and ophthalmopathy patients received high-dose intravenous methylprednisolone. The paper describes TCR Vbeta CDR3 sequencing of 120 to 150 peripheral blood samples, made up of some 42 ophthalmopathy patients, over 70 hyperthyroidism patients and 17 progressor patients. Prospective prediction of ophthalmopathy was tested in an independent validation cohort consisting of 18 hyperthyroidism patients and more than 15 patients who later progressed to ophthalmopathy.

The TCR beta CDR3 regions were amplified from the RNA transcripts. The TCR CDR3 was subjected to a first round of RT-PCR using the HTBI primer set and the Qiagen OneStep RT-PCR kit. The libraries were constructed in a second round of multiplex PCR and then size-selected and purified. Paired-end sequencing of the libraries was performed with 100 bp reads on an Illumina HiSeq2000. Per the original workflow: SOAPnuke was used to process the raw data, throwing out any read that contained adapters or uncalled bases, had a mean Phred below 15, or lacked an exact constant-primer or identifier match. High-quality paired reads were merged using COPE v1.2.5, and each unique nucleotide sequence was defined as a clonotype. MiTCR v1.1 was used to align clonotypes to the IMGT TRBV, TRBD and TRBJ reference segments. Only V-J combinations with frequency above 0.0001, covering 99% to 99.2% of repertoires, were analysed. The TCS score was defined as F50 (clonal expansion) divided by E x V (chaos), with BLOSUM62-based TCRdist calculated between CDR3 peptides within each V-J. Welch's t-statistics and random forest reduced fewer than 600 V-J features to 10 to 15, which were used in a naive Bayes classifier (R e1071). The Morisita-Horn index was used to measure how similar the thyroid and blood repertoires were. Starting from the raw public reads, TCRdb applied fastp trimming at Q25, assembled clones with MiXCR and retained in-frame beta chains. Duplicate CDR3 protein sequences are folded into a single record with the most common DNA and genes. TCRdb's processing, not the authors' own work, is the source of the V and J calls. Counted in this sample were about 510,000 distinct CDR3 sequences; about 45% of them appeared once. Around 47% of the sample comes from the top ten.

The paper's findings and limits, for the study overall: A model built on a 13 V-J signature distinguished ophthalmopathy from stable hyperthyroidism, reaching around 88% sensitivity and about 81% specificity in cross-validation and 80%/75% in testing. Blood samples also contained most of the expanded thyroid clonotypes (frequency above 0.001), which suggests that blood repertoires may reflect thyroid immune responses. In validation, the model predicted progression to ophthalmopathy a median of roughly 6.1 months before onset, with about 71% sensitivity and 72.22% specificity. No statistical method was used to fix the sample size in advance, and group allocation was not hidden from the investigators.

The study excluded patients with uncontrolled infections, other autoimmune diseases, pregnancy or lactation. Clinical symptoms, serum thyroxine and TRAb, thyroid ultrasound, and orbital computed tomography formed the basis for the diagnoses. Total RNA was extracted with Trizol reagent, and quality was checked on an Agilent 2100 Bioanalyzer. In this sample, this clonotype turned up a few times. Its antigen is currently not known. No qualities accompany the bases; no much larger clone lies one base away. The specimen was peripheral blood or thyroid tissue (not recorded which). The origin of this receptor is an adult woman with Graves' disease, either hyperthyroidism or ophthalmopathy (not recorded which).

The DNA is TGCAGCGTTGTAAGACGGATGGGAGAAGCTTTCTTT. This codes for CSVVRRMGEAFF. The chain was built from TRBV29-1 and TRBJ1-1, with no D gene named confidently. The CDR3 starts with the cysteine, ends with the phenylalanine, and has 12 residues. The sequence is cut down to CDR3 DNA, 36 bases in frame from base 1. CDR1 is given as SQVTM and CDR2 as ANQGSEA, both from the germline V gene. Relative to germline, V is 4 bases shorter and J is 8 bases shorter, with 14 bases between their ends.